Listed here is a single TCR beta chain. There is no known antigen for this receptor. The missing CDR3 end, 3 residues past where the read stops, is filled in from the germline J gene. The cysteine opens and the phenylalanine closes a CDR3 of 12 amino acids. Sequencing covers 27 bases of the CDR3, shown here with the frame starting at base 1. Trimming costs V 11 bases and J 2 bases, and their ends lie 12 bases apart. CDR1 and CDR2, per the germline V gene (reference sequence), are LGHDT and YNNKEL. The record originates from a study of T cells in women clearing cervical HPV infection (dated by TCRdb to between 2017 and 2018). Broadly, across the study: The cases were some 25 women with histologically confirmed HPV16-related CIN3 or worse, and 2 of these cases were invasive cancers. Median age was approximately 36 years in cases versus 37 to 40 in controls, and baseline characteristics did not differ significantly. Case blood was taken at the visit when the lesion was first identified, whereas control blood was taken when infection was no longer detected. In the parent cohort, around 10,000 women aged 18 or older were enrolled in Guanacaste, Costa Rica, during about 1993 to 1995 and were followed for 7 to 8 years. Five blinded duplicates per group were added as quality controls, so that 60 or so samples were obtained: 50 or so participants and some 10 replicates. This exploratory proof-of-principle case-control study, nested within the Guanacaste HPV Natural History Study in Costa Rica, compared TCR repertoires among women with different cervical HPV16 outcomes. The controls were 25 to 30 women whose single incident HPV16 infection cleared within 12 months with no development of precancer or cancer. For cases, the median interval between lesion detection and blood sampling was roughly 150 days, with an interquartile range of roughly 90 to 200 days. Cases were matched to controls by age within five years and by the year the sample was collected. HLA typing was available for only a few women, so HLA type could not be excluded as a confounder. Study-wide conclusions, independent of this receptor: Significantly higher TCR repertoire richness was observed in CIN3+ cases than in controls across sequencing depths, whereas no difference in evenness was found. Because T-cell numbers per sample were unknown, differences in richness could reflect varying T-cell content rather than repertoire biology. Cases had lower TRBV6-7 relative abundance than controls (about 0.099% versus 0.16%; Bonferroni P = 0.0008). The cross-sectional design could not show whether the associations came before the infection or were a result of it, and neither effector/memory subsets nor HPV-specific T cells were isolated. Random forest classifiers that combined richness and V gene abundances separated cases from controls with an estimated AUC of around 0.87.

Every participant had a single incident cervical HPV16 infection, and women with prevalent HPV16 infections were excluded. Cervical HPV DNA was detected with MY09/MY11 PCR, and genotyping was done with dot-blot hybridization. Around 15 mL of heparinized blood was centrifuged, after which the buffy coat was aliquoted, frozen at -30 degrees C, and then stored at -80 degrees C. QIAGEN kits were used to extract genomic DNA from buffy coat specimens. TCR beta CDR3 regions were amplified by multiplex PCR using the immunoSEQ assay from an average of about 1,200 ng genomic DNA per sample. Primer bias was corrected in the assay by using a complete synthetic TCR repertoire to establish an amplification baseline. The amplicons were sequenced on the Illumina platform. The study's own analysis went as follows. Sequence errors were corrected by clustering with frequency ratios and a modified nearest-neighbor algorithm, and the sequences were then analyzed in the immunoSEQ Analyzer using IMGT gene definitions. At each rarefaction depth, TCR richness and evenness were averaged across 20 rarefaction repeats, and any sample with fewer sequences than the depth was left out. Relative abundances of V, D and J genes were compared between groups using Wilcoxon rank sum tests, with FDR correction applied. In the blinded duplicates, the intraclass correlation was around 96% for TCR richness and averaged around 80% across 65 to 85 gene segments. Imported from immuneACCESS, the table was reduced by TCRdb to in-frame sequences with V and J called. These copies leave out some clones; in studies compared against another copy, an unresolved V gene accounts for under half, and the cause of the remainder is not known. V and J calls and clone size are those listed in that table; D and trimming were worked out from the DNA. The sample table on file contains about 39,000 clones. The ten most abundant clones make up about 5% of the sample.

Sequenced input: blood buffy coat. The sequence derives from a woman between 18 and 69 years old with a cervical HPV16 infection that either progressed to CIN3+ or cleared (not recorded which). The chain joins TRBV3-1 (or the pseudogene TRBV3-2) to TRBJ1-2; a tentative D call is TRBD1 (5 bases match). The covered CDR3 bases are TGTGCCTCCGCGGGGCGCAACTATGGC. The encoded protein is CASAGRNYG. The entire CDR3 protein is CASAGRNYGYTF.